This T cell receptor beta chain is drawn from a study of cytomegalovirus exposure and HLA in healthy donors. Notes on the study in general: Association with HLA alleles at 0.05 false discovery rate was found for around 15,000 TCR beta sequences in a later analysis. In an earlier analysis, about 87% or about 30%: the productive usage of most TCR beta V segments. A later analysis appeared to link common viral pathogens to several of the most significant clusters. Roughly uniform depth of sequencing across donors was assumed in presence/absence analyses.

In the case of this clone: The antigen is unknown.

This CDR3 spans 11 amino acids. Trimming took 3 bases from V and 4 from J, leaving 6 bases between them. Germline CDR1 and CDR2: GTSNPN and SVGIG (reference sequence). Primers for the PCR totalled 60 Vbeta and 13 Jbeta. Libraries were prepared by immunoSEQ multiplex PCR; TCRdb keeps only in-frame clonotypes and omits some of them. The sample includes about 150,000 clones, around 57% of them seen just once. The sequence came from a male donor in good health and CMV-seronegative. Sequences were obtained from PBMCs. The chain employs TRBV30 and TRBJ1-2; D may be TRBD1 (6 bases). CDR3: CAWSRGYGYTF. In DNA, the CDR3 is TGTGCCTGGAGCAGGGGCTATGGCTACACCTTC. The full variable domain, completed using reference TRBV30 and TRBJ1-2, is SQTIHQWPATLVQPVGSPLSLECTVEGTSNPNLYWYRQAAGRGLQLLFYSVGIGQISSEVPQNLSASRPQDRQFILSSKKLLLSDSGFYLCAWSRGYGYTFGSGTRLTVV.